The 12 T cell receptor beta chains given below trace back to one sample, sequenced in a study of response to subunit inactivated influenza vaccine. From the RT-PCR reads, TCRdb called clonotypes with MiXCR, one entry per CDR3 protein. The table includes about 530,000 distinct CDR3 sequences, approximately 12% detected once. Sequencing used PBMCs from blood, obtained on the day of vaccination. The source of these receptors is a man between 45 and 60 years old who received an inactivated influenza vaccine.

This clonotype was observed at least ten times. The chain uses TRBV20-1 and TRBJ2-2, with D possibly TRBD2 on 5 matching bases. V lost 2 bases, J lost 1 base, and 8 bases lay in between. CDR3 size: 14 residues. Germline CDR1 reads DFQATT; CDR2 reads SNEGSKA (reference sequence). This CDR3 reads CSARLSENTGELFF. DNA for the CDR3: TGCAGTGCTAGACTTAGCGAGAACACCGGGGAGCTGTTTTTT.

The chain uses TRBV24-1 and TRBJ2-5; 8 bases line up with TRBD2. Trimming cost V 11 bases and J 5 bases; bases outside gene matches: 21. Germline assignment: CDR1 KGHDR and CDR2 SFDVKD. The CDR3 extends over 17 amino acids. The CDR3 coding sequence is TGTGCCAACCAGCTTGCCGAACTAGCGGCCCTCGCGGAGACCCAGTACTTC. Translation gives CANQLAELAALAETQYF.

This clonotype was detected only a few times. J is TRBJ1-4 and V is TRBV5-6, with TRBD1 matching over 10 bases. The CDR3 is 13 amino acids. CDR1 and CDR2 from the germline V gene are SGHDT and YYEEEE. V was pared by 4 bases and J by 12 bases, with 6 bases of the junction left unmatched. The DNA of the CDR3 is TGTGCCAGCAGCCCGGGGACAGGGGAGGAACTGTTTTTT. This codes for CASSPGTGEELFF.

This clonotype was seen at least ten times. The chain has TRBV2 and TRBJ2-2, with D possibly TRBD2 on 5 matching bases. V was pared by 6 bases and J by 5 bases, with 10 bases between. Germline loops: CDR1 SNHLY, CDR2 FYNNEI. The CDR3 spans 13 residues. The CDR3 nucleotides are TGTGCCAGCAGCAACTGGGAGACCGGGGAGCTGTTTTTT. This translates into CASSNWETGELFF.

The chain is built from TRBV25-1 and TRBJ2-5, with 8 bases matching TRBD1. This CDR3 contains 13 residues. The V gene's germline CDR1 is MGHDK and CDR2 SYGVNS. V gave up 9 bases and J gave up 6 bases; unmatched junction bases: 9. The CDR3 spells CASRVGQGQTQYF. The CDR3 coding sequence is TGTGCCAGTCGGGTCGGACAGGGTCAGACCCAGTACTTC.

This chain uses TRBV6-1 with TRBJ2-2; TRBD2 agrees at 12 bases. Germline values: CDR1 MNHNS, CDR2 SASEGT. CDR3 length: 17 residues. J gave up 4 bases and V 7 bases, and 10 bases lay outside the gene matches. The CDR3 coding sequence is TGTGCCAGCAAATATCTAGCGGGAGGGGGAGGCACCGGGGAGCTGTTTTTT. It encodes CASKYLAGGGGTGELFF.

This clonotype has only a few counts. The V gene is TRBV20-1, the J gene TRBJ1-5; TRBD1 aligns across 8 bases. This CDR3 is built from 13 residues. The V and J ends lost 6 bases and 6 bases, in that order; junction bases with no gene match: 7. Per germline, CDR1 DFQATT and CDR2 SNEGSKA (reference sequence). The CDR3 DNA reads as TGCAGTGCATACGGACAGGGTGGTCAGCCCCAGCATTTT. It is translated as CSAYGQGGQPQHF.

V is TRBV7-2 and J is TRBJ2-3; TRBD2 aligns across 7 bases. The germline CDR1 and CDR2 sequences are SGHTA and FQGNSA. CDR3 length: 17 residues. V gave up 7 bases and J gave up 2 bases; unmatched junction bases: 15. CDR3 sequence: CASTKGTGGMNTDTQYF. Written as DNA, the CDR3 is TGTGCCAGCACCAAGGGGACCGGGGGGATGAACACAGATACGCAGTATTTT.

The chain uses TRBV3-1 and TRBJ2-1; TRBD2 matches at 7 bases. V lost 3 bases, J lost 9 bases, and 8 bases stayed unmatched. The germline V gene encodes CDR1 LGHDT and CDR2 YNNKEL (reference sequence). This CDR3 comprises 14 residues. The CDR3 reads CASSQDWSGTEQFF. The CDR3 DNA reads as TGTGCCAGCAGCCAGGATTGGAGCGGGACTGAGCAGTTCTTC.

This clonotype showed up just a few times. As DNA, the CDR3 is TGTGCCAGCAGTCCTGGGACGACGGTCAATCAGCCCCAGCATTTT. It specifies CASSPGTTVNQPQHF. V gene TRBV6-2 or TRBV6-3 combines with J gene TRBJ1-5, with a tentative D call TRBD1 (5 bases). Germline V CDR1 and CDR2: MNHEY, SVGEGT. V lost 5 bases, J lost 3 bases, and 14 bases lay in between. The CDR3 is made up of 15 amino acids.

This clonotype was observed a handful of times. This chain connects TRBV7-9 to TRBJ2-7, with a tentative D call TRBD2 (5 bases). The V end was cut by 4 bases, the J end by 0 bases, with 13 bases between. Germline V gives CDR1 SEHNR, CDR2 FQNEAQ (reference sequence). This CDR3 is built from 15 residues. The CDR3 DNA reads as TGTGCCAGCAGCTCCGACGAAGACTACTCCTACGAGCAGTACTTC. This sequence encodes CASSSDEDYSYEQYF.

The chain combines TRBV25-1 with TRBJ1-5, with 10 bases that match TRBD1. The CDR3 loop spans 16 amino acids. Per germline, CDR1 MGHDK and CDR2 SYGVNS. V was clipped by 1 base and J by 5 bases; unmatched bases: 5. CDR3 coding DNA: TGTGCCAGCAGTGAATCGACAGGGGGCTTACATCAGCCCCAGCATTTT. Its protein product is CASSESTGGLHQPQHF.